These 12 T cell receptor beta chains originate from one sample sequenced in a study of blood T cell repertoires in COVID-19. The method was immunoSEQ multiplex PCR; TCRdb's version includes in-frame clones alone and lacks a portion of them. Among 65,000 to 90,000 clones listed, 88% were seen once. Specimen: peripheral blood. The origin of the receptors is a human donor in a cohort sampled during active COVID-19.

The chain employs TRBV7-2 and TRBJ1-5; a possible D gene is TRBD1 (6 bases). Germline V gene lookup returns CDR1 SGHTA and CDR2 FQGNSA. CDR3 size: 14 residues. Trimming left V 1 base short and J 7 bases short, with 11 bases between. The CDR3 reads CASSLDREGQPQHF. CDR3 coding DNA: TGTGCCAGCAGCTTAGACAGGGAGGGCCAGCCCCAGCATTTT.

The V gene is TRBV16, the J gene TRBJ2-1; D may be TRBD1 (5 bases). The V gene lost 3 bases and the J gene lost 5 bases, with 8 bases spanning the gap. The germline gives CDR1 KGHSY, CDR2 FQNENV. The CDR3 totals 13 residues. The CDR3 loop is CASSQGQHNEQFF. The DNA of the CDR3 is TGTGCCAGCAGCCAGGGGCAACACAATGAGCAGTTCTTC.

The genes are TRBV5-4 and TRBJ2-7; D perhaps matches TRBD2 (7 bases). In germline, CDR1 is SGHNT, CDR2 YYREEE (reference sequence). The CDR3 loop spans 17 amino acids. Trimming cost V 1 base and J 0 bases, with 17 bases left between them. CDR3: CASSLLSGGDDSYEQYF. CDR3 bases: TGTGCCAGCAGCTTGTTGTCGGGGGGCGATGACTCCTACGAGCAGTACTTC. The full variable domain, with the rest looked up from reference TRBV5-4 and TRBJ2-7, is ETGVTQSPTHLIKTRGQQVTLRCSSQSGHNTVSWYQQALGQGPQFIFQYYREEENGRGNFPPRFSGLQFPNYSSELNVNALELDDSALYLCASSLLSGGDDSYEQYFGPGTRLTVT.

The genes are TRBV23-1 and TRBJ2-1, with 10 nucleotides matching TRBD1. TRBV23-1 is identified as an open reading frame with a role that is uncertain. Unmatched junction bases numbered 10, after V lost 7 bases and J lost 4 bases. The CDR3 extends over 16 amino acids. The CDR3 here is CASNPPTGGKYNEQFF. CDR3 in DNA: TGCGCCAGCAACCCTCCGACAGGGGGCAAGTACAATGAGCAGTTCTTC.

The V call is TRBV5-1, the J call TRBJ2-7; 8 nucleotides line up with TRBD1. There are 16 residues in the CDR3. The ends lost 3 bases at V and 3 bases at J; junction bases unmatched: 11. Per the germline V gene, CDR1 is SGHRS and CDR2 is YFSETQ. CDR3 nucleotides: TGCGCCAGCAGCTACGGGGCGGGACAGGTCGACTACGAGCAGTACTTC. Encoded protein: CASSYGAGQVDYEQYF.

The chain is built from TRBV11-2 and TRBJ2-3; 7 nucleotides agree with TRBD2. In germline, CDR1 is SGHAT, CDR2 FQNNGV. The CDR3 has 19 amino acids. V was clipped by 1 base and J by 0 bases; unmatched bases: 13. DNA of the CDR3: TGTGCCAGCAGCTTAGGGAGTAGCGGGCACTATTCTAGCACAGATACGCAGTATTTT. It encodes CASSLGSSGHYSSTDTQYF.

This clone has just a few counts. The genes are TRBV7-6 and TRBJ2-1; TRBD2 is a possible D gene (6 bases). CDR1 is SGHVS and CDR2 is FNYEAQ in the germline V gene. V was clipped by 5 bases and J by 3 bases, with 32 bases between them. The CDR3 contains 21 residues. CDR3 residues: CASSLNSGTSTLTNIYNEQFF. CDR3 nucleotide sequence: TGTGCCAGCAGCCTGAATTCGGGCACTAGCACCCTTACTAATATCTACAATGAGCAGTTCTTC.

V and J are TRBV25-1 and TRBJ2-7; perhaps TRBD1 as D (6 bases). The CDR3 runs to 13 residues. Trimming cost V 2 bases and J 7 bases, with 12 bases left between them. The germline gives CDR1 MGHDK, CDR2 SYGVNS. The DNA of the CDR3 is TGTGCCAGCAGTGAACCAGACAGGAATGAGCAGTACTTC. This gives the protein CASSEPDRNEQYF.

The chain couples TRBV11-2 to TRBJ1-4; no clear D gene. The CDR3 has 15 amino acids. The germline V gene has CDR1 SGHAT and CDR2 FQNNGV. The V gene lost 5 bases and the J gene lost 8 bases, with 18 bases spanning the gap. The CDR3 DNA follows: TGTGCCAGCAGCCCCGTGATATCCGGGAGGGAAAAACTGTTTTTT. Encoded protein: CASSPVISGREKLFF.

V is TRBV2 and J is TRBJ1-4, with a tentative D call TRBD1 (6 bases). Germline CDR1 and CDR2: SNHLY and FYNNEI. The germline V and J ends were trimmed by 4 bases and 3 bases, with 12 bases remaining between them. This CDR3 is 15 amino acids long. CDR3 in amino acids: CASSVRRGPNEKLFF. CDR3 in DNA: TGTGCCAGCAGTGTTCGGCGGGGGCCTAATGAAAAACTGTTTTTT. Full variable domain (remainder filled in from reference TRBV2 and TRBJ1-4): EPEVTQTPSHQVTQMGQEVILRCVPISNHLYFYWYRQILGQKVEFLVSFYNNEISEKSEIFDDQFSVERPDGSNFTLKIRSTKLEDSAMYFCASSVRRGPNEKLFFGSGTQLSVL.

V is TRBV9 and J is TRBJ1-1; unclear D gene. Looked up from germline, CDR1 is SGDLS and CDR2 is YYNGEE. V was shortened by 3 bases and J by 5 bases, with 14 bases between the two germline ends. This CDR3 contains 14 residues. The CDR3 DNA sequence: TGTGCCAGCAGCGACTTTTTTTTCGGGACTGAAGCTTTCTTT. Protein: CASSDFFFGTEAFF.

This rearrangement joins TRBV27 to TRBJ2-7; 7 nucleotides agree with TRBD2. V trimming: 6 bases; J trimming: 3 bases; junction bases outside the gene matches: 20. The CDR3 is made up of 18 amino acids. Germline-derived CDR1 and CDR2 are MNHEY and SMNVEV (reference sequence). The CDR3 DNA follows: TGTGCCAGCAGCCCTTCTGCGCGGGGGATTACGGGAAACTACGAGCAGTACTTC. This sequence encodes CASSPSARGITGNYEQYF.